This is a list of T cell receptor beta chains from one sample in a study of T-cell memory formation after mild COVID-19. TCRdb used MiXCR to reprocess the 5' RACE reads, holding one entry per CDR3 protein. The sample has 400,000 to 550,000 distinct CDR3 sequences; more than 20% are singletons. The material sequenced was PBMCs or a T cell subset sorted from them (not recorded which). Every receptor here comes from an adult woman who had mild COVID-19 (a few samples of this study predate the infection). Cell type and time point are not known. The conserved cysteine and the conserved F or W are not part of the CDR3 here.

j_gene	v_gene	CDR3aa
TRBJ2-3	TRBV24-1	ATSEAGVSTDTQY
TRBJ2-1	TRBV21-1	ASSKARTGTYNEQF
TRBJ1-4	TRBV15	ATSRGWAGDQGRDEKLF
TRBJ2-7	TRBV12-3/TRBV12-4	ASSASHTYEQY
TRBJ1-1	TRBV7-9	ASSSPDRTAGTF
TRBJ1-6	TRBV7-3	ASSERQGRGNSPLH
TRBJ2-2	TRBV12-3/TRBV12-4	ASTAANSNTGELF
TRBJ2-7	TRBV4-2	ASSQRTSGSLYEQY
TRBJ2-7	TRBV5-1	ASSLGFGGSYEQY
TRBJ1-1	TRBV4-2	ASSQNPWGPTEAF
TRBJ2-6	TRBV9	ASSVRVSGANVLT
TRBJ2-1	TRBV30	AWSVLGGSYNEQF
TRBJ1-1	TRBV29-1	SAVTGTEAF
TRBJ2-1	TRBV7-9	ASFRNVGQF
TRBJ2-1	TRBV4-3	ASSHPGTSRTAYNEQF
TRBJ1-2	TRBV7-9	ASSSGGTFYGYT
TRBJ2-3	TRBV12-3/TRBV12-4	ASCSGRNTDTQY
TRBJ1-2	TRBV30	AWSAPWVPYGYT
TRBJ2-1	TRBV12-3/TRBV12-4	ASRLTRSAEQF
TRBJ2-7	TRBV5-5	ASSSWGDEQY
TRBJ2-1	TRBV7-2	ASSLEGLAGGHWEQF
TRBJ2-2	TRBV20-1	SAPNRDRNTGELF
TRBJ2-7	TRBV4-1	ASSQVGQGFDEQY
TRBJ2-5	TRBV11-1	ASSYRGPAQETQY
TRBJ1-6	TRBV12-3/TRBV12-4	ASSLRDISYNSPIH
TRBJ2-1	TRBV20-1	SAALYRDMEQF
TRBJ1-2	TRBV12-3/TRBV12-4	ASTEEVTNGYT
TRBJ2-4	TRBV2	ASSGQEGKNIQY
TRBJ1-5	TRBV7-8	ASGLGEYQPQH
TRBJ2-5	TRBV5-1	ASSSPQGGQETQY
TRBJ2-7	TRBV24-1	ATSDRSTGATEQY
TRBJ2-1	TRBV12-5	ASGLTFTSYNEQF
TRBJ2-7	TRBV30	AWNTGGYYEQY
TRBJ2-7	TRBV30	AWSQGYYEQY
TRBJ2-7	TRBV20-1	SALEVAAVRGEQY
TRBJ2-3	TRBV3-1	ASSPVAGGAGTDTQY
TRBJ2-1	TRBV7-9	ASSLAWGSGRIYNEQF
TRBJ2-3	TRBV12-3/TRBV12-4	ASSLGGPGTDTQY
TRBJ2-2	TRBV24-1	ATSDFVGAGTGELF
TRBJ1-5	TRBV7-9	ASQTGGNQPQH
TRBJ2-7	TRBV20-1	SARRAGGPSYEQY